Following are 28 T cell receptor beta chains from one sample sequenced in a study of cytomegalovirus exposure and HLA in healthy donors. This PCR relied on a set of 60 Vbeta primers and 13 Jbeta primers. Method: immunoSEQ multiplex PCR; TCRdb's copy keeps in-frame clones and lacks some. The data show 70,000 or so clones, and the top ten clones hold over 4.5%. The source material was PBMCs. Receptor source: a man between 35 and 55 years old in good health and CMV-seronegative.

The chain couples TRBV4-3 to TRBJ2-7; TRBD1 agrees at 8 bases. Germline CDR1 and CDR2: LGHNA and YSLEER. This CDR3 region has 16 residues. The V gene end was trimmed by 0 bases and the J gene end by 3 bases; junction bases not matched to a gene: 7. CDR3: CASSQDRTGPFYEQYF. The CDR3 nucleotides read TGCGCCAGCAGCCAAGATCGGACAGGGCCGTTCTACGAGCAGTACTTC.

This chain connects TRBV6-6 to TRBJ2-1, with a weak D call TRBD2 (5 bases). Germline CDR1 is MNHNY and CDR2 is SVGAGI (reference sequence). This CDR3 is built from 11 residues. V dropped 2 bases and J dropped 15 bases, with 11 bases sitting between them. The CDR3 coding sequence is TGTGCCAGCAGTTACAAGGAGGCTCCGTTCTTC. Protein: CASSYKEAPFF.

The chain joins TRBV6-5 to TRBJ1-3, with D unclear. The CDR3 spans 15 residues. Germline CDR1 reads MNHEY; CDR2 reads SVGAGI. V was shortened by 0 bases and J by 0 bases, with 6 bases between the two germline ends. Here the CDR3 DNA reads TGTGCCAGCAGTTACTCGATACACTCTGGAAACACCATATATTTT. This sequence encodes CASSYSIHSGNTIYF.

With respect to this clone: Additional DNA sequences in this sample encode the identical CDR3. This chain connects TRBV11-3 to TRBJ2-5; 7 bases fit TRBD1. The V and J ends lost 5 bases and 0 bases, in that order; junction bases with no gene match: 6. CDR3 size: 15 residues. CDR1 and CDR2 from the germline V gene are SGHNT and YENEEA. The CDR3 sequence is CASSPGTANQETQYF. The CDR3 coding sequence is TGTGCCAGCAGCCCCGGGACAGCGAACCAAGAGACCCAGTACTTC. Supplemented by reference TRBV11-3 and TRBJ2-5, the full variable domain reads EAGVVQSPRYKIIEKKQPVAFWCNPISGHNTLYWYLQNLGQGPELLIRYENEEAVDDSQLPKDRFSAERLKGVDSTLKIQPAELGDSAVYLCASSPGTANQETQYFGPGTRLLVL.

V usage is TRBV10-3 and J usage is TRBJ1-1, with a tentative D call TRBD1 (5 bases). V was cut by 6 bases and J by 1 base, with 9 bases left in between. Germline lookup yields CDR1 ENHRY and CDR2 SYGVKD. The length of the CDR3 is 13 residues. CDR3 nucleotides: TGTGCCATCAGCCTTACAGGGAACACTGAAGCTTTCTTT. Translating it yields CAISLTGNTEAFF.

This chain connects TRBV5-5 to TRBJ2-7; D perhaps matches TRBD1 (6 bases). In germline, CDR1 is SGHKS, CDR2 YYEKEE (reference sequence). V dropped 2 bases and J dropped 1 base, with 16 bases sitting between them. CDR3 size: 16 residues. The CDR3 DNA follows: TGTGCCAGCAGCTTTCTAGTGACAGGCCGTTCCTACGAGCAGTACTTC. Translated: CASSFLVTGRSYEQYF.

The CDR3 DNA follows: TGCAGCGTCAGGGGGTCCTCCTACGAGCAGTACTTC. This gives the protein CSVRGSSYEQYF. The chain employs TRBV29-1 and TRBJ2-7; 7 bases match TRBD1. This CDR3 is built from 12 residues. Germline loops: CDR1 SQVTM, CDR2 ANQGSEA. V gave up 6 bases and J gave up 0 bases; unmatched junction bases: 2.

The V and J genes are TRBV29-1 and TRBJ1-4, with D possibly matching TRBD1 (5 bases). Germline-derived CDR1 and CDR2 are SQVTM and ANQGSEA. Trimming removed 4 bases at V and 8 bases at J, with 14 bases between. The CDR3 totals 13 residues. The CDR3 protein is CSVVRMTDEKLFF. DNA of the CDR3: TGCAGCGTTGTTCGAATGACAGACGAAAAACTGTTTTTT.

The chain uses TRBV5-6 and TRBJ2-7, with 7 bases identical to TRBD2. CDR1 is SGHDT, CDR2 YYEEEE, per germline. With 5 bases clipped from V and 7 bases from J, the junction kept 9 bases outside the gene matches. This CDR3 comprises 13 residues. The CDR3 spells CASSAGLVGEQYF. In DNA, the CDR3 is TGTGCCAGCAGTGCCGGACTAGTGGGGGAGCAGTACTTC.

The gene calls are TRBV5-1 and TRBJ2-7; perhaps TRBD1 as D (5 bases). V was pared by 0 bases and J by 2 bases, with 12 bases between. This CDR3 is 15 amino acids long. Germline values: CDR1 SGHRS, CDR2 YFSETQ. CDR3 sequence: CASSLGNQGAYEQYF. The CDR3 nucleotides are TGCGCCAGCAGCTTGGGCAACCAAGGGGCCTACGAGCAGTACTTC.

The gene calls are TRBV10-3 and TRBJ2-5; 11 bases fit TRBD2. The DNA end is a closer match to TRBJ2-7, so the J assignment may be wrong. Germline V gene data show CDR1 as ENHRY and CDR2 as SYGVKD. This CDR3 contains 13 residues. The CDR3 is CAIMGTSGYEQYF. The CDR3 DNA sequence: TGTGCCATCATGGGGACTAGCGGCTACGAGCAGTACTTC.

V and J are TRBV5-4 and TRBJ2-3; D is unclear. V dropped 3 bases and J dropped 2 bases, with 16 bases sitting between them. This CDR3 is 16 amino acids long. The V gene's germline CDR1 is SGHNT and CDR2 YYREEE (reference sequence). In DNA, the CDR3 is TGTGCCAGCAGCTCTCAAACTCACGTCCTCACAGATACGCAGTATTTT. Translating gives CASSSQTHVLTDTQYF.

V is TRBV6-1 and J is TRBJ1-5; tentative D call: TRBD1 (5 bases). Germline V gives CDR1 MNHNS, CDR2 SASEGT. The V and J ends lost 4 bases and 1 base respectively, with 8 bases between them. The CDR3 extends over 14 amino acids. This CDR3 is CASSGRQSNQPQHF. The CDR3 DNA reads TGTGCCAGCAGTGGGAGACAGAGCAATCAGCCCCAGCATTTT.

The chain links TRBV9 to TRBJ2-7; the match to TRBD2 covers 7 bases. The CDR3 covers 14 residues. After removal of 0 bases from V and 1 base from J, the junction contained 1 base not matched to a gene. Germline CDR1 is SGDLS and CDR2 is YYNGEE. In DNA form, the CDR3 reads TGTGCCAGCAGCGTAGGACTAGCTTCCTACGAGCAGTACTTC. Translating gives CASSVGLASYEQYF.

This sequence joins TRBV28 and TRBJ1-5, with no clear D. The CDR3 length is 13 residues. CDR1 is MDHEN and CDR2 is SYDVKM in the germline V gene. With 6 bases removed from V and 3 bases from J, the gap between germline ends came to 9 bases. The CDR3 here is CASSQVFNQPQHF. CDR3 DNA sequence: TGTGCCAGCAGCCAGGTTTTCAATCAGCCCCAGCATTTT.

CDR3 sequence reads: CASSSASSGNTIYF. The CDR3 DNA sequence: TGTGCCAGCAGCAGTGCCTCATCTGGAAACACCATATATTTT. This chain connects TRBV28 to TRBJ1-3; D not resolved. The V end was cut by 6 bases, the J end by 1 base, with 10 bases between. From germline, CDR1 is MDHEN and CDR2 SYDVKM. This CDR3 region has 14 residues. Full variable domain (rest looked up from reference TRBV28 and TRBJ1-3): DVKVTQSSRYLVKRTGEKVFLECVQDMDHENMFWYRQDPGLGLRLIYFSYDVKMKEKGDIPEGYSVSREKKERFSLILESASTNQTSMYLCASSSASSGNTIYFGEGSWLTVV.

The chain joins TRBV27 to TRBJ2-3, with no clear D. V was trimmed by 2 bases and J by 10 bases, leaving 7 bases between them. The germline gives CDR1 MNHEY, CDR2 SMNVEV (reference sequence). CDR3 length: 11 amino acids. The CDR3 DNA reads as TGTGCCAGCAGTTTAGGTCGGGCGCAGTATTTT. Protein product: CASSLGRAQYF.

The chain recombines TRBV27 with TRBJ1-4; D unresolved. This CDR3 contains 14 residues. Trimming removed 4 bases at V and 8 bases at J, with 14 bases between. The germline V gene has CDR1 MNHEY and CDR2 SMNVEV (reference sequence). CDR3: CASSSVHPREKLFF. CDR3 coding DNA: TGTGCCAGCAGTTCTGTACACCCCAGGGAAAAACTGTTTTTT.

The CDR3 nucleotides are TGTGCCAGCAAGAGAGGGATAAGCACCGGGGAGCTGTTTTTT. It codes for CASKRGISTGELFF. The chain links TRBV28 to TRBJ2-2; TRBD2 is a possible D gene (5 bases). Deletions cut 7 bases from V and 4 bases from J, with 13 bases between. The CDR3 totals 14 residues. Germline-derived CDR1 and CDR2 are MDHEN and SYDVKM.

This sequence joins TRBV18 and TRBJ1-1; D unresolved. With 6 bases removed from V and 3 bases from J, the gap between germline ends came to 17 bases. Germline CDR1 is KGHSH and CDR2 is LQKENI. CDR3 length: 15 amino acids. For the CDR3, the DNA is TGTGCCAGCTCCCGGACGGCGACGGGAGACACTGAAGCTTTCTTT. Its translation is CASSRTATGDTEAFF. The full variable domain, in which reference TRBV18 and TRBJ1-1 provide the parts outside the CDR3, is NAGVMQNPRHLVRRRGQEARLRCSPMKGHSHVYWYRQLPEEGLKFMVYLQKENIIDESGMPKERFSAEFPKEGPSILRIQQVVRGDSAAYFCASSRTATGDTEAFFGQGTRLTVV.

The chain carries TRBV5-1 and TRBJ2-5; 8 bases match TRBD1. The germline gives CDR1 SGHRS, CDR2 YFSETQ. This CDR3 is built from 12 residues. Germline trimming cut 3 bases from V and 5 bases from J; bases unmatched to any gene: 0. The CDR3 coding sequence is TGCGCCAGCAGCTGGACAGGGGAGACCCAGTACTTC. It yields the protein CASSWTGETQYF.

Details on this clone: At one end the junction does not follow the germline gene, possibly because of a read error. The CDR3 bases are TGTGCTAGCAGCGCCGGACTAGCTCTCTACAATGAGCAGTTCTTC. Amino acids: CASSAGLALYNEQFF. This chain connects TRBV7-7 to TRBJ2-1, with 8 bases lining up with TRBD2. Germline CDR1 reads SSHAT; CDR2 reads FNYEAQ (reference sequence). CDR3 length equals 15 residues.

The chain uses TRBV29-1 and TRBJ2-3; 8 nucleotides line up with TRBD1. CDR1 is SQVTM and CDR2 is ANQGSEA in the germline V gene. After removal of 6 bases from V and 5 bases from J, the junction contained 13 bases not matched to a gene. This CDR3 region has 15 residues. The CDR3 protein is CSVGRTGQAQDTQYF. The CDR3 bases are TGCAGCGTGGGAAGGACAGGGCAAGCACAAGATACGCAGTATTTT.

In nucleotides, the CDR3 is TGCGCCAGCAGCCCCGTTCGCGGGGGGATCTACAATGAGCAGTTCTTC. Its protein is CASSPVRGGIYNEQFF. The chain uses TRBV5-1 and TRBJ2-1, with 8 nucleotides matching TRBD2. The CDR3 consists of 16 residues. The V and J ends lost 4 bases and 3 bases, in that order; junction bases with no gene match: 9. The germline gives CDR1 SGHRS, CDR2 YFSETQ.

The rearrangement uses TRBV5-1 and TRBJ2-2, with 12 bases matching TRBD2. V lost 2 bases and J lost 6; bases outside the gene matches: 8. CDR3 length: 17 amino acids. Per the germline V gene, CDR1 is SGHRS and CDR2 is YFSETQ. CDR3 bases: TGCGCCAGCAGCTTTCCTAGCGGGGGGGCCGTGTCCGGGGAGCTGTTTTTT. Translating it yields CASSFPSGGAVSGELFF.

The rearrangement uses TRBV6-5 and TRBJ2-7, with 7 bases identical to TRBD1. The CDR3 length is 14 residues. V trimming: 2 bases; J trimming: 5 bases; junction bases outside the gene matches: 6. Germline CDR1 is MNHEY and CDR2 is SVGAGI. In DNA form, the CDR3 reads TGTGCCAGCAGTTACAGGGACAGCCGGGACGAGCAGTACTTC. It translates to CASSYRDSRDEQYF.

The CDR3 here is CASSADQPQHF. The CDR3 DNA reads TGTGCCAGCAGTGCCGATCAGCCCCAGCATTTT. The chain joins TRBV2 to TRBJ1-5; no clear D. Germline values: CDR1 SNHLY, CDR2 FYNNEI. Trimming shortened V by 4 bases and J by 5 bases, and 3 bases separated the two germline ends. The CDR3 has 11 residues.

The chain employs TRBV5-1 and TRBJ2-5; 9 bases map to TRBD2. Germline lookup yields CDR1 SGHRS and CDR2 YFSETQ. The CDR3 totals 15 residues. The junction had 5 bases not matched to a gene; V was cut back by 1 base and J by 4 bases. The DNA for the CDR3 is TGCGCCAGCAGCTTGCGAATAGCGGGGGCAGAGACCCAGTACTTC. Amino acids: CASSLRIAGAETQYF.